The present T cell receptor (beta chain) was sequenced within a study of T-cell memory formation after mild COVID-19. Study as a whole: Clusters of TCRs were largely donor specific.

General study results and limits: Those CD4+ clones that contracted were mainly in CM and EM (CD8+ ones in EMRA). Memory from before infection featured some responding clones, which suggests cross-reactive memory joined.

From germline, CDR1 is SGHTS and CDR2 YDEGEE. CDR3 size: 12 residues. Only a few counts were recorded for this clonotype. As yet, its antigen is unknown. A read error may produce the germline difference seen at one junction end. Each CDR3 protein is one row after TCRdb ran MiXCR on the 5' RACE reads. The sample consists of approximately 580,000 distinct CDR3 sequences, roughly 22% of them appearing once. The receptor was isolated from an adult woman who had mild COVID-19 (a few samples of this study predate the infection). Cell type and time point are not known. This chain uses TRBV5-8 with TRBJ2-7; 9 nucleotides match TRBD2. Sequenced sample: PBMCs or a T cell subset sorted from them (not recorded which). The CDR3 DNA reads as TGTGCCAGCAGCTTAGGCGTAGCGGGAGCCAGTTTC. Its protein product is CASSLGVAGASF.